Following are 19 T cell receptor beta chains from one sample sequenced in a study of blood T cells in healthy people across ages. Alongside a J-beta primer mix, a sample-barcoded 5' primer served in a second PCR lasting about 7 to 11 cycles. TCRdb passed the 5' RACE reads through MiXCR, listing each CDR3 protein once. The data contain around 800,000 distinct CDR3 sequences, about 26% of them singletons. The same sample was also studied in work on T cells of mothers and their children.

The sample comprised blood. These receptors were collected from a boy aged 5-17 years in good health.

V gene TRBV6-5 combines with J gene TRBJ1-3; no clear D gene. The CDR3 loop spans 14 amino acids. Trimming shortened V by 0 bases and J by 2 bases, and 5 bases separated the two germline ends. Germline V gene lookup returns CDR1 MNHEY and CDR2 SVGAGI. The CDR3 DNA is TGTGCCAGCAGTTACTCTTCTCCTGGAAACACCATATATTTT. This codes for CASSYSSPGNTIYF.

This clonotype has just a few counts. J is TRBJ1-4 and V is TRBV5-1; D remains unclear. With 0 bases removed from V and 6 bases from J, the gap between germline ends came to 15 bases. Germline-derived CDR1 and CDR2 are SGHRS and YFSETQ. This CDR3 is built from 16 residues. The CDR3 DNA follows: TGCGCCAGCAGCTTGGCCGCTTGGCGATTTGATGAAAAACTGTTTTTT. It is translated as CASSLAAWRFDEKLFF.

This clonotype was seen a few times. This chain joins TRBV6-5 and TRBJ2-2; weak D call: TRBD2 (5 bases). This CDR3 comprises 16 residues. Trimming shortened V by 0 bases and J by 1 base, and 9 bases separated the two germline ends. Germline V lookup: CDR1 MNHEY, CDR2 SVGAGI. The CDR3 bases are TGTGCCAGCAGTTACTCGCTAGGGAGGAACACCGGGGAGCTGTTTTTT. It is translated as CASSYSLGRNTGELFF.

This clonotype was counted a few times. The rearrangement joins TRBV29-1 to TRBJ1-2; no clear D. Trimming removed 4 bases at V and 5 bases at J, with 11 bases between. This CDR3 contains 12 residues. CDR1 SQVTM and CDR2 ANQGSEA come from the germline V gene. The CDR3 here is CSVGVGRYGYTF. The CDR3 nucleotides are TGCAGCGTTGGCGTAGGGCGGTATGGCTACACCTTC.

Here the CDR3 DNA reads TGTGCCAGCAGCTTAGCCCTGGCACCACAAGAGACCCAGTACTTC. Residues: CASSLALAPQETQYF. V usage is TRBV7-7 and J usage is TRBJ2-5, with unresolved D. Germline V gives CDR1 SSHAT, CDR2 FNYEAQ (reference sequence). The CDR3 consists of 15 residues. V lost 0 bases to trimming and J lost 2 bases, with 10 bases between them.

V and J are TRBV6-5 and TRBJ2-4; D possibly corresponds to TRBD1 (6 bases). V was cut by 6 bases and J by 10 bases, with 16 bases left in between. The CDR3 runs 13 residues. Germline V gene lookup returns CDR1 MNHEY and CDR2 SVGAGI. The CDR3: CASRSDRLKIQYF. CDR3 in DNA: TGTGCCAGCAGAAGCGACAGGCTGAAAATTCAGTACTTC.

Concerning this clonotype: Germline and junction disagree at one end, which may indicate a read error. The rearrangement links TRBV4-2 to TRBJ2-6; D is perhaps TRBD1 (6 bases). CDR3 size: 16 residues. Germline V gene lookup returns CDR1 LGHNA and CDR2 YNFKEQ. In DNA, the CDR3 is TGTGCCAGCAGCGCCAGGGGATTCTCTGGGGCCAACGTCCCGACTTTC. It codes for CASSARGFSGANVPTF.

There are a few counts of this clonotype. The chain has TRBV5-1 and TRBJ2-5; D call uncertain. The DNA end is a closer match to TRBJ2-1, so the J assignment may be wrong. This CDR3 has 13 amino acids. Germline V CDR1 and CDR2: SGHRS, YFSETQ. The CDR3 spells CASSSTEHNEQFF. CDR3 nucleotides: TGCGCCAGCAGCTCCACAGAGCACAATGAGCAGTTCTTC.

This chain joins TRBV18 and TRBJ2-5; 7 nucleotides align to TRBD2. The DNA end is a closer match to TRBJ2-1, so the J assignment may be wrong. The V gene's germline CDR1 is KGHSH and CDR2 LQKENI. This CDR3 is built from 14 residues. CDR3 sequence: CASSPPREGNEQFF. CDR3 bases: TGTGCCAGCTCACCACCGAGGGAGGGTAATGAGCAGTTCTTC.

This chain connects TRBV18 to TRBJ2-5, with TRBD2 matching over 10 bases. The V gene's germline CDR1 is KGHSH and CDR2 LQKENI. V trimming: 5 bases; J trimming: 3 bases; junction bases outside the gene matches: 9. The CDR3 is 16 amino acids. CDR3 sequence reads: CASSFQRGGQEETQYF. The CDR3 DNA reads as TGTGCCAGCTCATTCCAGCGGGGGGGCCAAGAAGAGACCCAGTACTTC.

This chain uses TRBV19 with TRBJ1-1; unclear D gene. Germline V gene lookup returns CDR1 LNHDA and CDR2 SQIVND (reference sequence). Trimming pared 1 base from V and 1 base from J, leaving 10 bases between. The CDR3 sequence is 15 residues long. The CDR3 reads CASSIGPKENTEAFF. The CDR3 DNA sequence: TGTGCCAGTAGTATAGGTCCTAAGGAGAACACTGAAGCTTTCTTT.

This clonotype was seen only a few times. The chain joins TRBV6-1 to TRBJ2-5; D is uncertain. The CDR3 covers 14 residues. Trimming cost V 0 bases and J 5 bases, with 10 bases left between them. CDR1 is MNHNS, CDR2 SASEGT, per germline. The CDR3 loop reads CASSEALVFETQYF. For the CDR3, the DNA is TGTGCCAGCAGTGAAGCGCTGGTCTTTGAGACCCAGTACTTC.

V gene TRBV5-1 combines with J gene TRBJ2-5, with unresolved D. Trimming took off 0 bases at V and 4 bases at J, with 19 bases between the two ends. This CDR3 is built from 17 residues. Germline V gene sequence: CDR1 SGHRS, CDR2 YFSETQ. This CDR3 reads CASSLVSPGNRRETQYF. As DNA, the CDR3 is TGCGCCAGCAGCTTGGTTTCTCCAGGTAACCGCCGAGAGACCCAGTACTTC.

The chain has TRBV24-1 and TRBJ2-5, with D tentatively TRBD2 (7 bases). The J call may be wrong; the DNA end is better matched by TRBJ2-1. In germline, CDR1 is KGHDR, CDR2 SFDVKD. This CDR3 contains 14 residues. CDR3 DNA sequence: TGTGCCACCGGGGAGGGGGGCTCCTACAATGAGCAGTTCTTC. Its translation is CATGEGGSYNEQFF.

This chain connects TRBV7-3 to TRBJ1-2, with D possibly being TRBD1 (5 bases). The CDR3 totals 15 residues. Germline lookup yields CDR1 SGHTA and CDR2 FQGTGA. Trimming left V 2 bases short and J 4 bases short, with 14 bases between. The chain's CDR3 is CASSLGAPGPYGYTF. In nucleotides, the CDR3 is TGTGCCAGCAGCTTAGGGGCCCCCGGCCCCTATGGCTACACCTTC.

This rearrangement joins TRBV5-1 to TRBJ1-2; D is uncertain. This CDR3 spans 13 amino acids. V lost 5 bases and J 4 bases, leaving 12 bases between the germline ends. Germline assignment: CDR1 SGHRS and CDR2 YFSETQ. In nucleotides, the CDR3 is TGCGCCAGCAGTGACGGAGACTCCTATGGCTACACCTTC. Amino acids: CASSDGDSYGYTF.

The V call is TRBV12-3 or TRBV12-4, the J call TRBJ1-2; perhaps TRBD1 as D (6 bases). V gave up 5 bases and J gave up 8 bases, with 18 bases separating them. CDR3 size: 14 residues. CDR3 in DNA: TGTGCCAGCAGTCCGGGGACATTGATCGTAGGCTACACCTTC. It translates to CASSPGTLIVGYTF.

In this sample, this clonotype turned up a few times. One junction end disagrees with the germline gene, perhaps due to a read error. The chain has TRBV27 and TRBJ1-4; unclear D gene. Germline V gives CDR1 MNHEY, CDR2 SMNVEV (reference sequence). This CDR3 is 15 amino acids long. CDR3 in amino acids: CASSRGFATNEKLFF. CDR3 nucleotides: TGTGCCAGCAGTCGAGGCTTTGCAACTAACGAAAAACTGTTTTTT.

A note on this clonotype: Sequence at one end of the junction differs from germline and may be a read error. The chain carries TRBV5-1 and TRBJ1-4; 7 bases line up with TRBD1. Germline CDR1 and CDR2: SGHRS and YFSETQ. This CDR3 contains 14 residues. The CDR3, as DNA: TGCGCCAGCGGCTTGCAGGGGGAAGATGAAAAACTGTTTTTT. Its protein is CASGLQGEDEKLFF.